This T cell receptor (beta chain) was recovered during a study of T-cell reconstitution after alpha-beta-depleted transplantation in children. Notes on the study in general: Surviving recipient T cells and thymic progenitors accounted for the high day-60 TCRbeta diversity observed in some patients.

Of note for this clonotype: Its antigen is still unknown.

Unique molecular identifiers were used in preparing the TCRbeta library. TCRdb re-called the PCR reads with MiXCR, one entry per CDR3 protein. The sample lists under 250,000 distinct CDR3 sequences, more than 20% occurring once. Trimming cost V 0 bases and J 3 bases, with 14 bases left between them. The germline V gene encodes CDR1 SQVTM and CDR2 ANQGSEA. CDR3 length: 15 residues. The TCR sequence derives from a female patient aged 2 to 10 who had a stem cell transplant for congenital amegakaryocytic thrombocytopenia, so the T cells may come from the graft donor. Source: PBMCs, mostly from graft donor cells, taken 360 days after TCRalphabeta/CD19-depleted stem cell transplant. V gene TRBV29-1 combines with J gene TRBJ1-1; possible D gene TRBD1, 6 bases. The CDR3 region is CSVEDYPGVDTEAFF. In DNA, the CDR3 is TGCAGCGTTGAAGATTACCCAGGGGTGGACACTGAAGCTTTCTTT.